The source of this TCR beta chain is a study of blood T cell repertoires in COVID-19. At the level of the study: The United States, Italy and Spain supplied acute and convalescent COVID-19 samples. T cells, B-cell-depleted T cells, or PBMCs provided the cDNA or gDNA that served as material.

Sequencing used immunoSEQ multiplex PCR; TCRdb keeps in-frame clones, though not all of them. This sample has 350,000 or so clones, with just over 85% found just once. Participant age was 18 to 89 years, and participants resided in about two dozen US areas. Clinical history as reported by participants underpinned cohort assignment. Germline V gene lookup returns CDR1 MNHEY and CDR2 SVGAGI. Trimming took 5 bases from V and 6 from J, leaving 12 bases between them. The CDR3 covers 13 residues. The chain carries TRBV6-5 and TRBJ2-3, with D tentatively TRBD2 (6 bases). This receptor was taken from a woman in her forties with acute COVID-19. The sample taken for sequencing was PBMCs or T cells enriched from blood (not recorded which). The CDR3 nucleotides read TGTGCCAGCAGTAACGGGGGTCGGGATACGCAGTATTTT. The encoded protein is CASSNGGRDTQYF.